The entry below describes one T cell receptor beta chain. Its antigen is undetermined. Germline V gene sequence: CDR1 SGHRS, CDR2 YFSETQ. The CDR3 has 13 residues. V trimming: 4 bases; J trimming: 9 bases; junction bases outside the gene matches: 7. This entry comes from a study of cytomegalovirus exposure and HLA in healthy donors. Sequencing used immunoSEQ multiplex PCR; TCRdb keeps in-frame clones, though not all of them. The table shows approximately 210,000 clones, with about 82% occurring only once. Findings of the study overall: Some TCR beta chains (roughly 160 of them) were listed as cytomegalovirus-associated.

This chain uses TRBV5-1 with TRBJ2-1, with 7 bases identical to TRBD1. The sequenced sample consisted of PBMCs. The origin of this receptor is a woman under 30 in good health and CMV-seronegative. The CDR3 loop is CASSLDRVGEQFF. CDR3 bases: TGCGCCAGCAGCCTTGACAGGGTAGGTGAGCAGTTCTTC. Using reference TRBV5-1 and TRBJ2-1 for the parts outside the CDR3, the full variable domain is KAGVTQTPRYLIKTRGQQVTLSCSPISGHRSVSWYQQTPGQGLQFLFEYFSETQRNKGNFPGRFSGRQFSNSRSEMNVSTLELGDSALYLCASSLDRVGEQFFGPGTRLTVL.